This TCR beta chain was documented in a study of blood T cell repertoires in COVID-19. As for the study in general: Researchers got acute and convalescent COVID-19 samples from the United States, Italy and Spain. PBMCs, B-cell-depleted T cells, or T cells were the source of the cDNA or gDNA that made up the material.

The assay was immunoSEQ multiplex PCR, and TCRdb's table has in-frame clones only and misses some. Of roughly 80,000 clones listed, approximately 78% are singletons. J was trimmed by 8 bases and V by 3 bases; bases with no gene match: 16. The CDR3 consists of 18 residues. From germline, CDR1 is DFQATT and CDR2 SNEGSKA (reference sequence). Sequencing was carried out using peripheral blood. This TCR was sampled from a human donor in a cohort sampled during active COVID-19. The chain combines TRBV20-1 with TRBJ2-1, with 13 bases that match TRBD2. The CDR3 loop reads CSASSYQTSGGYWDEQFF. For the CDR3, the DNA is TGCAGTGCTAGTTCATACCAGACTAGCGGGGGGTATTGGGATGAGCAGTTCTTC.